Listed here are 20 T cell receptor beta chains from one sample, sequenced in a study of blood T cell repertoires in COVID-19. Libraries were prepared by immunoSEQ multiplex PCR; TCRdb keeps only in-frame clonotypes and omits some of them. Here the sample spans about 410,000 clones, about nine tenths being singletons. Sample: peripheral blood. Receptors originate from a woman aged 25 to 39 with active or convalescent COVID-19.

The chain carries TRBV6-5 and TRBJ1-3; a possible D gene is TRBD1 (6 bases). The V gene lost 6 bases and the J gene lost 4 bases, with 13 bases spanning the gap. Germline-derived CDR1 and CDR2 are MNHEY and SVGAGI. The CDR3 contains 14 residues. The CDR3 spells CASRNRDTGNTIYF. The DNA of the CDR3 is TGTGCCAGCAGGAACCGGGACACAGGAAACACCATATATTTT.

The chain carries TRBV27 and TRBJ1-1; 7 nucleotides agree with TRBD1. Looked up from germline, CDR1 is MNHEY and CDR2 is SMNVEV (reference sequence). The CDR3 has 15 residues. V lost 0 bases, J lost 5 bases, and 6 bases stayed unmatched. The CDR3 spells CASSLSGRGWTEAFF. The CDR3 DNA follows: TGTGCCAGCAGTTTATCAGGCAGGGGGTGGACTGAAGCTTTCTTT.

The chain links TRBV11-2 to TRBJ2-2; no reliable D call. The ends were cut back, 7 bases at V and 4 bases at J, with 25 bases in the middle. CDR1 is SGHAT, CDR2 FQNNGV, per germline. CDR3 length equals 18 residues. CDR3: CASTFAYLYGGITGELFF. The CDR3 region has the DNA TGTGCCAGCACCTTCGCATATCTATATGGCGGTATCACCGGGGAGCTGTTTTTT.

This clone showed up just once. The rearrangement joins TRBV5-5 to TRBJ2-1; possibly TRBD1 for D (6 bases). CDR3 size: 15 residues. V lost 2 bases to trimming and J lost 5 bases, with 14 bases between them. Germline assignment: CDR1 SGHKS and CDR2 YYEKEE (reference sequence). The CDR3 bases are TGTGCCAGCAGCTTACAGGGTTCCTCACACAATGAGCAGTTCTTC. Translated: CASSLQGSSHNEQFF.

V gene TRBV30 combines with J gene TRBJ1-3; D is undetermined. The V and J ends lost 2 bases and 6 bases respectively, with 20 bases between them. The CDR3 is made up of 16 amino acids. Germline CDR1 reads GTSNPN; CDR2 reads SVGIG (reference sequence). The CDR3 nucleotides read TGTGCCTGGAGTCCGAGGGTCTCCAAGGCCTTAAACACCATATATTTT. It yields the protein CAWSPRVSKALNTIYF.

V gene TRBV25-1 combines with J gene TRBJ2-5, with 7 bases aligning to TRBD2. V lost 4 bases and J lost 4; bases outside the gene matches: 0. Germline CDR1 and CDR2: MGHDK and SYGVNS. The CDR3 length is 12 residues. The CDR3 DNA follows: TGTGCCAGCAGTGGGGGGGGAGAGACCCAGTACTTC. Encoded protein: CASSGGGETQYF.

V gene TRBV6-5 combines with J gene TRBJ2-7; 8 bases match TRBD1. CDR1 and CDR2 (germline): MNHEY, SVGAGI. The trim removed 10 bases at V and 6 bases at J, leaving 14 bases unmatched. The CDR3 is made up of 14 amino acids. The CDR3, as DNA: TGTGCCACCGAAGACGGACAGGGCGCTGGCGAGCAGTACTTC. Its protein is CATEDGQGAGEQYF.

The V and J genes are TRBV6-5 and TRBJ2-7, with 8 bases lining up with TRBD2. J gave up 3 bases and V 9 bases, and 10 bases lay outside the gene matches. Germline V lookup: CDR1 MNHEY, CDR2 SVGAGI. The CDR3 extends over 14 amino acids. CDR3 sequence (DNA): TGTGCCAGAGCCCAAGGGGCGGGGGGCTACGAGCAGTACTTC. This encodes CARAQGAGGYEQYF.

The chain uses TRBV7-8 and TRBJ1-6; D perhaps matches TRBD1 (5 bases). Trimming pared 5 bases from V and 1 base from J, leaving 12 bases between. The germline V gene has CDR1 SGHVS and CDR2 FQNEAQ. This CDR3 has 16 residues. The CDR3 region is CASSQTALSYNSPLHF. In nucleotides, the CDR3 is TGTGCCAGCAGCCAGACAGCCCTATCCTATAATTCACCCCTCCACTTT.

This sequence joins TRBV10-3 and TRBJ2-3; 7 bases agree with TRBD1. The CDR3 contains 21 residues. The J segment lost 4 bases and the V segment lost 2 bases, leaving 24 bases of the junction unmatched. From germline, CDR1 is ENHRY and CDR2 SYGVKD. The CDR3 loop reads CAISEGGTVYSDGKVADTQYF. DNA of the CDR3: TGTGCCATCAGTGAGGGTGGGACAGTTTATTCAGATGGTAAAGTGGCAGATACGCAGTATTTT.

V and J are TRBV7-6 and TRBJ1-1; perhaps TRBD1 as D (5 bases). CDR1 is SGHVS, CDR2 FNYEAQ, per germline. V was pared by 2 bases and J by 6 bases, with 10 bases between. The CDR3 covers 13 residues. The DNA for the CDR3 is TGTGCCAGCAGCTTAAGAGACAGCGCTGAAGCTTTCTTT. Amino acid sequence: CASSLRDSAEAFF.

V and J are TRBV7-5 and TRBJ1-1; no DNA check was done on the table's D call, TRBD1. TRBV7-5 counts as a pseudogene. This CDR3 spans 15 amino acids. CDR3 sequence: CVRSLAPGMNTEAFF. The CDR3, as DNA: TGTGTCAGAAGCTTAGCACCAGGCATGAACACTGAAGCTTTCTTT.

The J gene is TRBJ1-2, the V gene TRBV6-1; 8 bases are a match to TRBD1. This CDR3 comprises 19 residues. V was clipped by 4 bases and J by 3 bases; unmatched bases: 19. In germline, CDR1 is MNHNS, CDR2 SASEGT. In DNA form, the CDR3 reads TGTGCCAGCAGTGTAGGACAGGGTATTGGGACCGGCCGGGACTATGGCTACACCTTC. Translated, it gives CASSVGQGIGTGRDYGYTF.

This rearrangement joins TRBV9 to TRBJ2-5; D might be TRBD2 (7 bases). V was cut by 4 bases and J by 2 bases, with 24 bases left in between. Germline assignment: CDR1 SGDLS and CDR2 YYNGEE. The CDR3 runs 18 residues. The CDR3: CASSSQPWGGALQETQYF. CDR3 in DNA: TGTGCCAGCAGCTCACAACCTTGGGGGGGGGCCTTACAAGAGACCCAGTACTTC.

The chain couples TRBV15 to TRBJ2-2, with 8 nucleotides matching TRBD2. V lost 5 bases, J lost 0 bases, and 5 bases stayed unmatched. Germline CDR1 and CDR2: LNHNV and YYDKDF (reference sequence). This CDR3 spans 16 amino acids. CDR3 nucleotide sequence: TGTGCCACCAGCTACCGAGCGGGAGCGAACACCGGGGAGCTGTTTTTT. Translation: CATSYRAGANTGELFF.

The chain links TRBV30 to TRBJ2-4; 8 nucleotides match TRBD2. The germline V gene encodes CDR1 GTSNPN and CDR2 SVGIG (reference sequence). The V segment lost 2 bases and the J segment 0 bases; nucleotides outside the gene matches: 12. This CDR3 comprises 18 residues. Here the CDR3 DNA reads TGTGCCTGGAGTCCCGGGCTAGCGGGTCGCTTAGCCAAAAACATTCAGTACTTC. Translation: CAWSPGLAGRLAKNIQYF.

This clone has just one count. V and J are TRBV9 and TRBJ1-1, with D tentatively TRBD1 (5 bases). Germline assignment: CDR1 SGDLS and CDR2 YYNGEE. The V gene lost 3 bases and the J gene lost 1 base, with 13 bases spanning the gap. This CDR3 has 15 amino acids. CDR3: CASSETGLRNTEAFF. The CDR3 region has the DNA TGTGCCAGCAGCGAAACGGGACTCAGGAACACTGAAGCTTTCTTT.

The gene calls are TRBV7-2 and TRBJ2-7, with a possible D match to TRBD2 (5 bases). V was clipped by 4 bases and J by 0 bases, with 13 bases between them. Germline lookup yields CDR1 SGHTA and CDR2 FQGNSA. The CDR3 length is 15 residues. The CDR3 is CASSSQSGYSYEQYF. The CDR3, as DNA: TGTGCCAGCAGCTCCCAGAGCGGCTACTCCTACGAGCAGTACTTC.

The rearrangement uses TRBV5-4 and TRBJ1-4, with 10 bases fitting TRBD1. The CDR3 runs to 15 residues. Germline values: CDR1 SGHNT, CDR2 YYREEE (reference sequence). J gave up 5 bases and V 4 bases, and 5 bases lay outside the gene matches. In DNA, the CDR3 is TGTGCCAGCAGCGAGCCGGGACAGGGGAATGAAAAACTGTTTTTT. Protein: CASSEPGQGNEKLFF.

This chain links TRBV24-1 with TRBJ2-3, with TRBD1 matching over 9 bases. Unmatched junction bases numbered 10, after V lost 6 bases and J lost 4 bases. The CDR3 is 16 residues long. In germline, CDR1 is KGHDR, CDR2 SFDVKD. CDR3 DNA: TGTGCCACCAGTAATCCGGTGGGACAGGGACCAGATACGCAGTATTTT. Translation gives CATSNPVGQGPDTQYF.